The present T cell receptor beta chain was sequenced within a study of radiation and T cells in renal cell carcinoma. Time point noted: baseline pretreatment blood. Described treatment: 15 Gy SBRT to primary tumor, nephrectomy 4 weeks later. The patient's renal cell carcinoma had clear cell pathology. General observations from the study: From baseline, blood top tumor clonotypes peaked at 2 weeks post-radiation. Baseline intratumoral clonotype presence is unknown without pretreatment biopsies.

CDR1 is MNHNS, CDR2 SASEGT, per germline. Trimming removed 2 bases from V and 0 bases from J, with 6 bases in between. The CDR3 runs to 14 residues. Profiled with immunoSEQ multiplex PCR; TCRdb holds only in-frame clones, not every one. The sample lists 100,000 to 150,000 clones; about four fifths were seen once. With respect to this clone: Its antigen is still unknown. The same CDR3 is also encoded by other DNA sequences in this sample.

The TCR comes from a woman aged 60-75 years with renal cell carcinoma. Sequenced material: blood, taken from a patient whose treatment included radiotherapy and nephrectomy. The J gene is TRBJ2-3, the V gene TRBV6-1; D not certain. The CDR3 loop is CASSERSSTDTQYF. CDR3 in DNA: TGTGCCAGCAGTGAACGGTCAAGCACAGATACGCAGTATTTT.